This TCR beta chain was found in a study of OX40 agonist ivuxolimab in advanced cancers. Study as a whole: Subjects had a mean age of about 61 years, with a range of roughly 20 to 79; more than 70% were male. The study reported partial responses in three patients: one hepatocellular carcinoma, two cutaneous melanoma.

Profiling relied on immunoSEQ multiplex PCR, and the TCRdb table lists in-frame clones only, not all of them. The data contain some 30,000 clones, roughly 90% of them singletons. Autoimmune disease history or systemic immunosuppression led to patient exclusion. The sequencing used CD4+ or CD8+ T cells sorted from blood, collected in a trial of the OX40 agonist ivuxolimab. The TCR was taken from an adult with an advanced solid tumor such as melanoma, head and neck, liver or kidney cancer.

The CDR3 reads CASERGGGAYEQYF. The CDR3 DNA follows: TGTGCCAGCGAGAGAGGAGGGGGCGCATACGAGCAGTACTTC. V and J are TRBV18 and TRBJ2-7, with D possibly being TRBD1 (7 bases). This CDR3 has 14 residues. Germline loops: CDR1 KGHSH, CDR2 LQKENI. V was trimmed by 8 bases and J by 4 bases, leaving 18 bases between them.